A single sample is the source of the 30 T cell receptor beta chains below, sequenced in a study of blood T cell repertoires in COVID-19 (dated by TCRdb to 2019 to 2021). The method behind the library was the immunoSEQ multiplex PCR assay. Held by TCRdb, this immuneACCESS table contains in-frame sequences only and omits some clones. Under half of the omission traces to an unresolved V gene where checked; the cause of the rest is unknown. The table for this sample lists about 280,000 clones; about 89% of them were counted only once. The ten largest clonotypes hold around 8.8% of the sample. The sequenced material came from peripheral blood. The source of these receptors is a man between 35 and 55 years old with active or convalescent COVID-19.

The V call is TRBV3-1 (or the pseudogene TRBV3-2), the J call TRBJ2-5, with 11 bases matching TRBD2. CDR3 length equals 15 residues. Germline V gene sequence: CDR1 LGHDT, CDR2 YNNKEL (reference sequence). Unmatched junction bases numbered 5, after V lost 3 bases and J lost 5 bases. CDR3 sequence reads: CASSHSGGAGETQYF. The CDR3, as DNA: TGTGCCAGCAGCCATAGCGGGGGGGCTGGGGAGACCCAGTACTTC.

The chain has TRBV7-2 and TRBJ2-5; TRBD1 matches 8 bases. Losses at the gene ends were 0 bases for V and 0 bases for J; bases not matched to a gene: 3. This CDR3 is 16 amino acids long. Germline CDR1 is SGHTA and CDR2 is FQGNSA. CDR3 residues: CASSLADRANQETQYF. CDR3 sequence (DNA): TGTGCCAGCAGCTTAGCGGACAGGGCAAACCAAGAGACCCAGTACTTC. The entire variable domain, with the rest obtained from reference TRBV7-2 and TRBJ2-5, is as follows: GAGVSQSPSNKVTEKGKDVELRCDPISGHTALYWYRQSLGQGLEFLIYFQGNSAPDKSGLPSDRFSAERTGGSVSTLTIQRTQQEDSAVYLCASSLADRANQETQYFGPGTRLLVL.

This sequence joins TRBV7-6 and TRBJ2-5; D is possibly TRBD2 (5 bases). CDR1 and CDR2 from the germline V gene are SGHVS and FNYEAQ. V dropped 2 bases and J dropped 1 base, with 11 bases sitting between them. This CDR3 has 15 amino acids. This CDR3 reads CASSLILAPQETQYF. The CDR3 DNA sequence: TGTGCCAGCAGCTTAATCTTAGCGCCCCAAGAGACCCAGTACTTC.

The gene calls are TRBV3-1 (or the pseudogene TRBV3-2) and TRBJ2-4, with TRBD2 matching 7 bases. CDR1 and CDR2 (germline): LGHDT, YNNKEL (reference sequence). CDR3 length: 13 residues. With 2 bases clipped from V and 7 bases from J, the junction kept 2 bases outside the gene matches. CDR3 residues: CASSQTSVNIQYF. The CDR3 nucleotides read TGTGCCAGCAGCCAAACTAGCGTCAACATTCAGTACTTC.

J is TRBJ2-2 and V is TRBV13; D possibly corresponds to TRBD2 (5 bases). Looked up from germline, CDR1 is PRHDT and CDR2 is FYEKMQ (reference sequence). V gave up 4 bases and J gave up 4 bases, with 10 bases separating them. The CDR3 consists of 14 residues. The CDR3 is CASSSIRGTGELFF. The CDR3 DNA follows: TGTGCCAGCAGCTCCATTCGGGGCACCGGGGAGCTGTTTTTT.

The rearrangement joins TRBV24-1 to TRBJ2-2; 16 bases fit TRBD2. The CDR3 extends over 20 amino acids. Per the germline V gene, CDR1 is KGHDR and CDR2 is SFDVKD. Trimming took 7 bases from V and 5 from J; bases not matched to a gene: 15. CDR3 sequence reads: CATSPSPGTSGGGSTGELFF. CDR3 nucleotides: TGTGCCACCAGCCCCTCCCCCGGGACTAGCGGGGGGGGTAGTACCGGGGAGCTGTTTTTT.

J is TRBJ2-3 and V is TRBV15; D gene uncertain. The CDR3 runs to 14 residues. Germline V gene sequence: CDR1 LNHNV, CDR2 YYDKDF (reference sequence). V was clipped by 0 bases and J by 2 bases, with 6 bases between them. CDR3 DNA: TGTGCCACCAGCAGAGAGTCGTCCACAGATACGCAGTATTTT. Its translation is CATSRESSTDTQYF.

V usage is TRBV29-1 and J usage is TRBJ1-1; TRBD1 is a possible D gene (6 bases). Deletions cut 6 bases from V and 7 bases from J, with 24 bases between. Germline CDR1 and CDR2: SQVTM and ANQGSEA. The CDR3 runs 15 residues. CDR3 sequence reads: CSVERWAGDRYEAFF. Written as DNA, the CDR3 is TGCAGCGTCGAAAGGTGGGCAGGGGATAGATATGAAGCTTTCTTT.

The gene calls are TRBV2 and TRBJ2-2, with 8 nucleotides matching TRBD2. The CDR3 extends over 14 amino acids. V was clipped by 7 bases and J by 8 bases; unmatched bases: 9. Germline CDR1 reads SNHLY; CDR2 reads FYNNEI. The CDR3 nucleotides are TGTGCCAGCAACTCAGCGGGAGTCGGGGGGGAGCTGTTTTTT. It encodes CASNSAGVGGELFF.

J is TRBJ2-1 and V is TRBV12-3 or TRBV12-4, with 9 nucleotides matching TRBD2. Losses at the gene ends were 9 bases for V and 8 bases for J; bases not matched to a gene: 8. The CDR3 length is 13 residues. As DNA, the CDR3 is TGTGCCAGTGCACCGGGACTAGCTCATGAGCAGTTCTTC. This sequence encodes CASAPGLAHEQFF.

V gene TRBV11-3 combines with J gene TRBJ1-5; D is unclear. Germline V gene sequence: CDR1 SGHNT, CDR2 YENEEA. The CDR3 sequence is 12 residues long. Trimming removed 7 bases at V and 3 bases at J, with 7 bases between. The CDR3 DNA reads TGTGCCAGCAACCACATCAATCAGCCCCAGCATTTT. This encodes CASNHINQPQHF.

The CDR3 here is CASSLKRANEKLFF. The CDR3 bases are TGTGCCAGCAGTTTGAAGCGGGCTAATGAAAAACTGTTTTTT. The V and J genes are TRBV6-5 and TRBJ1-4; D remains ambiguous. The V and J ends lost 4 bases and 3 bases respectively, with 9 bases between them. Germline-derived CDR1 and CDR2 are MNHEY and SVGAGI. The CDR3 is 14 amino acids.

The chain is built from TRBV6-6 and TRBJ2-7, with 9 bases identical to TRBD1. Germline CDR1 and CDR2: MNHNY and SVGAGI (reference sequence). J lost 2 bases, V lost 6 bases, and 8 bases had no gene match. CDR3 length equals 15 residues. CDR3 protein: CASRADRGGTYEQYF. CDR3 DNA sequence: TGTGCCAGCAGGGCGGACAGGGGAGGCACCTACGAGCAGTACTTC.

This sequence joins TRBV14 and TRBJ2-5; D is perhaps TRBD1 (5 bases). The germline V gene encodes CDR1 SGHDN and CDR2 FVKESK. Trimming cost V 2 bases and J 5 bases, with 27 bases left between them. The CDR3 spans 19 residues. The CDR3 nucleotides read TGTGCCAGCAGCCAAATTTTCGGGCCGGATCAGGGTCTCACGGAGACCCAGTACTTC. Its protein is CASSQIFGPDQGLTETQYF.

The chain has TRBV15 and TRBJ1-2; D may be TRBD1 (5 bases). Trimming took 5 bases from V and 3 from J, leaving 19 bases between them. The germline V gene encodes CDR1 LNHNV and CDR2 YYDKDF (reference sequence). The CDR3 spans 16 residues. The CDR3 here is CATSPIRGAVDYGYTF. CDR3 coding DNA: TGTGCCACCAGCCCCATTCGCGGGGCCGTAGACTATGGCTACACCTTC.

The rearrangement links TRBV28 to TRBJ2-7; 8 bases line up with TRBD1. Germline values: CDR1 MDHEN, CDR2 SYDVKM. The V and J ends lost 6 bases and 0 bases, in that order; junction bases with no gene match: 7. The CDR3 contains 15 residues. This chain's CDR3 is CASSATGVHSYEQYF. For the CDR3, the DNA is TGTGCCAGCAGCGCGACAGGGGTCCACTCCTACGAGCAGTACTTC.

CDR3 protein: CASSFTSGEGETQYF. CDR3 bases: TGTGCCAGCAGCTTCACCTCCGGGGAAGGAGAGACCCAGTACTTC. This chain links TRBV5-4 with TRBJ2-5; a weak D match, TRBD2 (5 bases). The CDR3 loop spans 15 amino acids. Trimming shortened V by 2 bases and J by 4 bases, and 15 bases separated the two germline ends. Germline assignment: CDR1 SGHNT and CDR2 YYREEE (reference sequence).

This clone is a singleton in its sample. The chain links TRBV5-1 to TRBJ2-1; 7 bases align to TRBD1. Germline values: CDR1 SGHRS, CDR2 YFSETQ. This CDR3 comprises 14 residues. Trimming took 3 bases from V and 4 from J; bases not matched to a gene: 4. DNA of the CDR3: TGCGCCAGCAGCTCCGGGACAGTATACAATGAGCAGTTCTTC. Amino acid sequence: CASSSGTVYNEQFF.

V gene TRBV30 combines with J gene TRBJ1-2; D is undetermined. V was shortened by 7 bases and J by 7 bases, with 13 bases between the two germline ends. The germline CDR1 and CDR2 sequences are GTSNPN and SVGIG (reference sequence). The CDR3 contains 11 residues. The DNA for the CDR3 is TGTGCCTTTCCATGGAGGGCTGGCTACACCTTC. Translated: CAFPWRAGYTF.

CDR3 sequence (DNA): TGTGCCAGCAGCGTAGGGCTAGATAGCAATCAGCCCCAGCATTTT. Translation: CASSVGLDSNQPQHF. The chain is built from TRBV9 and TRBJ1-5; unclear D gene. V lost 0 bases and J 0 bases, leaving 7 bases between the germline ends. The germline V gene encodes CDR1 SGDLS and CDR2 YYNGEE. The CDR3 sequence is 15 residues long. The full variable domain, with the rest looked up from reference TRBV9 and TRBJ1-5, is DSGVTQTPKHLITATGQRVTLRCSPRSGDLSVYWYQQSLDQGLQFLIQYYNGEERAKGNILERFSAQQFPDLHSELNLSSLELGDSALYFCASSVGLDSNQPQHFGDGTRLSIL.

This chain links TRBV2 with TRBJ2-2, with a tentative D call TRBD1 (6 bases). CDR3 length: 15 residues. Trimming left V 5 bases short and J 0 bases short, with 10 bases between. Germline V gives CDR1 SNHLY, CDR2 FYNNEI. The CDR3 loop reads CASSRDTANTGELFF. Written as DNA, the CDR3 is TGTGCCAGCAGTCGGGACACAGCGAACACCGGGGAGCTGTTTTTT.

The genes are TRBV24-1 and TRBJ1-5, with a possible D match to TRBD1 (5 bases). There are 18 residues in the CDR3. Trimming shortened V by 3 bases and J by 3 bases, and 20 bases separated the two germline ends. CDR1 and CDR2 (germline): KGHDR, SFDVKD. The CDR3 loop is CATSDSRGGLLVNQPQHF. The CDR3 nucleotides are TGTGCCACCAGTGATAGCCGCGGGGGTCTTTTAGTCAATCAGCCCCAGCATTTT.

The chain couples TRBV4-1 to TRBJ1-2; D ambiguous. This CDR3 region has 14 residues. Germline CDR1 MGHRA, CDR2 YSYEKL. V lost 1 base and J 4 bases, leaving 10 bases between the germline ends. The CDR3 bases are TGCGCCAGCAGCCAAGTGTCCGTGTTCTATGGCTACACCTTC. Residues: CASSQVSVFYGYTF.

This clone was observed a handful of times. V usage is TRBV2 and J usage is TRBJ2-1; D ambiguous. Germline CDR1 is SNHLY and CDR2 is FYNNEI. The CDR3 spans 14 residues. The V end was cut by 0 bases, the J end by 4 bases, with 7 bases between. The CDR3 coding sequence is TGTGCCAGCAGTGAAGCGCGCCGGTACAATGAGCAGTTCTTC. It encodes CASSEARRYNEQFF.

This clone is a singleton in its sample. The V and J genes are TRBV15 and TRBJ2-3; D possibly corresponds to TRBD2 (6 bases). The CDR3 has 14 amino acids. Germline assignment: CDR1 LNHNV and CDR2 YYDKDF (reference sequence). The V end was cut by 8 bases, the J end by 5 bases, with 17 bases between. The CDR3 spells CATAGGSDKDTQYF. CDR3 sequence (DNA): TGTGCCACCGCTGGGGGGTCCGACAAAGATACGCAGTATTTT.

The chain carries TRBV4-1 and TRBJ2-5, with D tentatively TRBD2 (6 bases). Trimming took 4 bases from V and 5 from J, leaving 11 bases between them. There are 13 residues in the CDR3. Germline CDR1 is MGHRA and CDR2 is YSYEKL. In nucleotides, the CDR3 is TGCGCCAGCAGCCTCGGGGGACGGGAGACCCAGTACTTC. This translates into CASSLGGRETQYF.

This chain uses TRBV6-5 with TRBJ2-2; TRBD1 might be the D (6 bases). CDR1 MNHEY and CDR2 SVGAGI come from the germline V gene. This CDR3 is built from 14 residues. V lost 7 bases and J 4 bases, leaving 13 bases between the germline ends. The CDR3: CASMDRVFTGELFF. The CDR3 nucleotides are TGTGCCAGCATGGACAGAGTCTTCACCGGGGAGCTGTTTTTT.

In its sample, this clone was seen a few times. The chain is built from TRBV11-2 and TRBJ2-3, with D possibly TRBD1 on 6 matching bases. The V and J ends lost 1 base and 1 base respectively, with 9 bases between them. The CDR3 totals 15 residues. Germline V CDR1 and CDR2: SGHAT, FQNNGV. CDR3 DNA: TGTGCCAGCAGCTTAGGGGGGCCGGGCACAGATACGCAGTATTTT. It encodes CASSLGGPGTDTQYF.

The V gene is TRBV5-5, the J gene TRBJ2-7; D perhaps matches TRBD2 (5 bases). Deletions cut 0 bases from V and 0 bases from J, with 10 bases between. CDR1 is SGHKS and CDR2 is YYEKEE in the germline V gene (reference sequence). The CDR3 consists of 15 residues. The CDR3 DNA sequence: TGTGCCAGCAGCTTGGCTGCGGGCACCTCCTACGAGCAGTACTTC. Translated: CASSLAAGTSYEQYF.

The CDR3 DNA reads as TGTGCCAGCAGCAGAGCGGGGGGGATTACAATTGAGCAGTTCTTC. It codes for CASSRAGGITIEQFF. The chain combines TRBV3-1 (or the pseudogene TRBV3-2) with TRBJ2-1, with 10 bases matching TRBD2. The CDR3 is 15 residues long. Germline trimming cut 5 bases from V and 9 bases from J; bases unmatched to any gene: 10. Germline CDR1 is LGHDT and CDR2 is YNNKEL (reference sequence).